This record covers a single T cell receptor beta chain. This sample was included in a study of blood T cell repertoires in COVID-19. Across the whole study: Sites in the United States, Italy and Spain provided acute and convalescent COVID-19 samples. PBMCs, B-cell-depleted T cells, or T cells provided the cDNA or gDNA that made up the material.

How the authors handled the data: Scientists estimated how many nucleated cells there were by amplifying reference gene primers. The assay was immunoSEQ multiplex PCR, and TCRdb's table has in-frame clones only and misses some. The DNA gave D and trimming, while V, J and clone size come from that table. The sample records about 68,000 clones, about 86% being singletons. The receptor was isolated from a man in his forties or fifties with acute or convalescent COVID-19. Material: peripheral blood.

The CDR3 protein is CASSSGTSGQETQYF. The CDR3 coding sequence is TGTGCCAGCAGCTCTGGGACTAGCGGTCAAGAGACCCAGTACTTC. The J gene is TRBJ2-5, the V gene TRBV2, with 11 bases lining up with TRBD2. This CDR3 is 15 amino acids long. After removal of 6 bases from V and 2 bases from J, the junction contained 5 bases not matched to a gene. Germline CDR1 is SNHLY and CDR2 is FYNNEI.